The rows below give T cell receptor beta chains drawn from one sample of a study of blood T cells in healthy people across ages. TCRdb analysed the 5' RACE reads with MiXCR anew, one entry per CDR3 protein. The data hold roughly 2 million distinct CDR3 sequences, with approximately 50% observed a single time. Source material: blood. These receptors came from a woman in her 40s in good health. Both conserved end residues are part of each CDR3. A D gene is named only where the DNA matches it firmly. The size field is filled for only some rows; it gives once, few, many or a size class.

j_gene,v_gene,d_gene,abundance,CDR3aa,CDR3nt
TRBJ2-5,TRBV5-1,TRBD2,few,CASSSSGGSETQYF,TGTGCCAGCAGCTCGAGCGGGGGGTCGGAGACCCAGTACTTC
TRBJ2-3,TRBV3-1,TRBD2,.,CASSQDRSGGDFSTDTQYF,TGTGCCAGCAGCCAAGATCGCTCGGGGGGGGATTTTAGCACAGATACGCAGTATTTT
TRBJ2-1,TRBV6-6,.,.,CASISRGSYNEQFF,TGTGCCAGCATATCCAGGGGCTCCTACAATGAGCAGTTCTTC
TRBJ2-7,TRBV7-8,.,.,CASSLFQGHEQYF,TGTGCCAGCAGCTTATTTCAGGGGCACGAGCAGTACTTC
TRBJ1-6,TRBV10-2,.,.,CASSDTFSLHF,TGCGCCAGCAGTGATACGTTCTCTCTCCACTTT
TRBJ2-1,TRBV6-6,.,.,CASRSGASSYNEQFF,TGTGCCAGCAGAAGTGGGGCAAGCTCCTACAATGAGCAGTTCTTC
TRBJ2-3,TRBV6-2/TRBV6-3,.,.,CASSQRPLSTDTQYF,TGTGCCAGCAGCCAGAGGCCCCTGAGCACAGATACGCAGTATTTT
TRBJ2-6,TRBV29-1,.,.,CSVEDGLGGANVLTF,TGCAGCGTTGAAGATGGTTTGGGGGGGGCCAACGTCCTGACTTTC
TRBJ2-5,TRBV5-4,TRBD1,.,CASSRAGQESVTQYF,TGTGCCAGCAGCCGGGCGGGACAGGAGTCCGTGACCCAGTACTTC
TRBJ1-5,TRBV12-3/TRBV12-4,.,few,CACSAQGSQPQHF,TGTGCCTGCTCGGCGCAGGGCAGCCAGCCCCAGCATTTT
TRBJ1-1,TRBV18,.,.,CASSPVPMNTEAFF,TGTGCCAGCTCGCCTGTACCAATGAACACTGAAGCTTTCTTT
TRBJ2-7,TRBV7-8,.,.,CASSPPLGQEPYEQYF,TGTGCCAGCAGCCCTCCCCTAGGGCAGGAACCCTACGAGCAGTACTTC
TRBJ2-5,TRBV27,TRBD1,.,CASRDRGGIQYF,TGTGCCAGCAGGGACAGGGGTGGAATCCAGTACTTC
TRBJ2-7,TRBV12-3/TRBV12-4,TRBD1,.,CASSPRDRGSNEQYF,TGTGCCAGCAGTCCACGGGACAGGGGAAGTAATGAGCAGTACTTC
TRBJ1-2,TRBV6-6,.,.,CASSLRSGGYTF,TGTGCCAGCAGTTTGAGATCCGGGGGCTACACCTTC
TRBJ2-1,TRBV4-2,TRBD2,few,CASSQVSGLANNEQFF,TGTGCCAGCAGCCAGGTTTCGGGACTAGCAAACAATGAGCAGTTCTTC
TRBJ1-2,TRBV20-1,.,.,CSARDRGHLYGHTF,TGCAGTGCTAGAGATAGGGGCCACCTCTATGGCCACACCTTC
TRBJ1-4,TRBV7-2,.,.,CASSLAGRGRDEKLFF,TGTGCCAGCAGCTTAGCGGGTAGGGGGAGGGATGAAAAACTGTTTTTT
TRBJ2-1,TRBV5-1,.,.,CASSLEVGGLDEQFF,TGCGCCAGCAGCTTGGAGGTGGGGGGGCTTGATGAGCAGTTCTTC
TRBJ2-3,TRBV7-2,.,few,CASSNRLSTDTQYF,TGTGCCAGCAGCAACCGATTAAGCACAGATACGCAGTATTTT
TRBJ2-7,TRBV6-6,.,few,CASSPQGGGYEQYF,TGTGCCAGCAGTCCCCAGGGGGGGGGATACGAGCAGTACTTC
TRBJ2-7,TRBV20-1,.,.,CSASWQGIDEQYF,TGCAGTGCTAGTTGGCAGGGCATAGACGAGCAGTACTTC
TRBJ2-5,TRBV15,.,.,CATSRVRLPGETQYF,TGTGCCACCAGCAGAGTACGTCTCCCGGGGGAGACCCAGTACTTC
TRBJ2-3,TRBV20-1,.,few,CSAPIGNTDTQYF,TGCAGTGCTCCCATAGGTAACACAGATACGCAGTATTTT
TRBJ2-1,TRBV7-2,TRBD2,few,CASRPPGLAINNEQFF,TGTGCCAGCAGGCCACCGGGACTAGCGATCAACAATGAGCAGTTCTTC
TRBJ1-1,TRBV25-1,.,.,CASSAGLYGGENTEAFF,TGTGCCAGCAGTGCGGGACTTTACGGCGGGGAGAACACTGAAGCTTTCTTT
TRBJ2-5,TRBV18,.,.,CASSPSELQETQYF,TGTGCCAGCTCACCATCGGAACTCCAAGAGACCCAGTACTTC
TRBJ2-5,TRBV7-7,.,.,CASSLYTTLQETQYF,TGTGCTAGCAGCTTATATACGACACTTCAAGAGACCCAGTACTTC
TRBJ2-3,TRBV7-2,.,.,CASSHPGHLRRTDTQYF,TGTGCCAGCAGCCACCCGGGACACCTGCGAAGGACAGATACGCAGTATTTT
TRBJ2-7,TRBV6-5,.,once,CASSWTEGPQYF,TGTGCCAGCAGTTGGACAGAGGGGCCCCAGTACTTC
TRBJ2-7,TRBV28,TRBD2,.,CASSSLSTSGGDYEQYF,TGTGCCAGCAGTTCCCTCTCGACTAGCGGGGGGGACTACGAGCAGTACTTC
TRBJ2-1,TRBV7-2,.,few,CASSSRRWEQFF,TGTGCCAGCAGCTCTCGGAGGTGGGAGCAGTTCTTC
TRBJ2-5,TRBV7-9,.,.,CASSLSGGSNEQYF,TGTGCCAGCAGCTTAAGTGGGGGGAGTAATGAGCAGTACTTC
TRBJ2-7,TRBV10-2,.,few,CASGAGDPYEQYF,TGCGCCAGCGGGGCAGGGGATCCCTACGAGCAGTACTTC
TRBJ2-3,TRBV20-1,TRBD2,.,CSAPGRLAGGDTQYF,TGCAGTGCTCCCGGACGACTAGCGGGGGGAGATACGCAGTATTTT
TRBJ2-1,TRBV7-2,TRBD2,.,CASSLHTSGRTYNEQFF,TGTGCCAGCAGCTTACACACTAGCGGGAGAACCTACAATGAGCAGTTCTTC
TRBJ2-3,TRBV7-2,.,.,CASSLVLMAGTFTDTQYF,TGTGCCAGCAGCTTAGTTTTAATGGCGGGGACCTTCACAGATACGCAGTATTTT
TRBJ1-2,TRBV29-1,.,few,CSVVVYPVQGSVGYTF,TGCAGCGTCGTCGTATACCCGGTTCAGGGAAGCGTCGGCTACACCTTC
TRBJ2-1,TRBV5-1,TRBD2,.,CASMISGGAPDEQFF,TGCGCCAGCATGATAAGCGGGGGGGCCCCGGATGAGCAGTTCTTC
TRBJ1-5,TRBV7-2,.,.,CASSPDYQPQHF,TGTGCCAGCAGCCCAGATTATCAGCCCCAGCATTTT